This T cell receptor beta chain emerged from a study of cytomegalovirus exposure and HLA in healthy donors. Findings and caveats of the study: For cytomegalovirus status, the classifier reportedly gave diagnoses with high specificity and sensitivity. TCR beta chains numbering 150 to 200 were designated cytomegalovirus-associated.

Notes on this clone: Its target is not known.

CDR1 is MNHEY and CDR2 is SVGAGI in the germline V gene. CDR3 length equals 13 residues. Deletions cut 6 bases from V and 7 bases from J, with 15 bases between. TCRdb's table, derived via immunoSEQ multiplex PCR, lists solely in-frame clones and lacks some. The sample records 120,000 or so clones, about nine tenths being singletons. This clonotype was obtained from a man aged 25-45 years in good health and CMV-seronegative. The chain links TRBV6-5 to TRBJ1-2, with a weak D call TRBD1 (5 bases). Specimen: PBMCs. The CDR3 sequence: CASSQGWVRGYTF. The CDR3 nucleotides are TGTGCCAGCAGCCAGGGCTGGGTTCGTGGCTACACCTTC.